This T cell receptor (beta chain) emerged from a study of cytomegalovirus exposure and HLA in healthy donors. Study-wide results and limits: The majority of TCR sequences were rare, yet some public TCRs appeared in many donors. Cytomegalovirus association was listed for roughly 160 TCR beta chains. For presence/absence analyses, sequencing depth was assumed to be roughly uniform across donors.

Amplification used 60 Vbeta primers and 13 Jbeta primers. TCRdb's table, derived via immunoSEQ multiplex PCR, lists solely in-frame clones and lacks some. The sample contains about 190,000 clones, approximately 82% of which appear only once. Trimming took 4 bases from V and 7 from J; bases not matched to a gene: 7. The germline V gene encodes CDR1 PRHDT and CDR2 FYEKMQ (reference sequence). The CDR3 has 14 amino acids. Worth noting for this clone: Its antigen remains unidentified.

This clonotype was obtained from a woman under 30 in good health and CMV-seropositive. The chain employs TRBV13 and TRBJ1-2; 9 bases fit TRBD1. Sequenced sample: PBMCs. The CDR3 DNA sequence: TGTGCCAGCAGCTGGGGACAGGGCCTGAGTGGCTACACCTTC. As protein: CASSWGQGLSGYTF.